Below, 24 T cell receptor beta chains from the same sample are listed, as sequenced in a study of beta chain features in type 1 diabetes. Study results and limitations: All four CD4+ subsets of Type 1 diabetes patients contained TCRB CDR3s that were moderately but significantly shorter.

No antigens are known for them. All of the isolated RNA was reverse transcribed, so expressed TCRB transcripts were sequenced. TCRdb's table, derived via immunoSEQ multiplex PCR, lists solely in-frame clones and lacks some. Found here are under 300,000 clones, 16% of them singletons; the top ten hold about 0.078%. Sequences were obtained from naive CD4+ T cells from blood. The receptors here all came from a man under 40 with type 1 diabetes.

The sample holds a few counts of this clone. At one end, the junction sequence differs from germline, possibly due to a read error. This rearrangement joins TRBV29-1 to TRBJ2-7; 10 bases are a match to TRBD1. Germline V gene lookup returns CDR1 SQVTM and CDR2 ANQGSEA. CDR3 size: 14 residues. CDR3 DNA sequence: TGCAGCGTTAAAGAGGGGACAGGGGCCTACGAGCAGTACTTC. The encoded protein is CSVKEGTGAYEQYF.

CDR3 protein: CASSLPGRDTQYF. CDR3 in DNA: TGTGCCAGCAGCCTCCCCGGGCGAGATACGCAGTATTTT. The V gene is TRBV9, the J gene TRBJ2-3; unclear D gene. The CDR3 is 13 amino acids. Germline-derived CDR1 and CDR2 are SGDLS and YYNGEE. V shed 4 bases and J shed 5 bases, with 11 bases lying between them.

This clone was seen more than once but under ten times. The chain employs TRBV29-1 and TRBJ2-1; D unclear. CDR1 is SQVTM and CDR2 is ANQGSEA in the germline V gene. This CDR3 spans 12 amino acids. Trimming took 4 bases from V and 10 from J, leaving 14 bases between them. DNA of the CDR3: TGCAGCGTTGGAAGTGAGTTCAGGGAGCAGTTCTTC. The encoded protein is CSVGSEFREQFF.

This clone was observed a handful of times. This chain's CDR3 is CASSLRGVAGYNEQFF. The DNA of the CDR3 is TGTGCCAGCTCACTTCGCGGAGTAGCGGGATACAATGAGCAGTTCTTC. The J gene is TRBJ2-1, the V gene TRBV18; 8 bases fit TRBD2. V was clipped by 4 bases and J by 4 bases; unmatched bases: 9. Per germline, CDR1 KGHSH and CDR2 LQKENI. The CDR3 runs 16 residues. Full variable domain (rest looked up from reference TRBV18 and TRBJ2-1): NAGVMQNPRHLVRRRGQEARLRCSPMKGHSHVYWYRQLPEEGLKFMVYLQKENIIDESGMPKERFSAEFPKEGPSILRIQQVVRGDSAAYFCASSLRGVAGYNEQFFGPGTRLTVL.

The chain employs TRBV9 and TRBJ2-2, with 12 bases matching TRBD2. CDR3 length: 16 residues. V lost 1 base to trimming and J lost 4 bases; unmatched junction nucleotides: 2. The germline gives CDR1 SGDLS, CDR2 YYNGEE. CDR3: CASSVSSGRATGELFF. The CDR3, as DNA: TGTGCCAGCAGCGTATCTAGCGGGAGGGCCACCGGGGAGCTGTTTTTT.

The chain is built from TRBV5-7 and TRBJ2-4; D call uncertain. TRBV5-7 is reported as an ORF; its role is uncertain. This CDR3 comprises 12 residues. V gave up 3 bases and J gave up 8 bases, with 9 bases separating them. CDR3 in amino acids: CASSSLPDIQYF. The CDR3 region has the DNA TGTGCCAGCAGCTCACTCCCGGACATTCAGTACTTC.

The rearrangement uses TRBV9 and TRBJ2-5; unclear D gene. In germline, CDR1 is SGDLS, CDR2 YYNGEE. V was pared by 0 bases and J by 5 bases, with 11 bases between. The CDR3 consists of 14 residues. The CDR3 DNA follows: TGTGCCAGCAGCGTAGTCCCGGGCCGCGAGACCCAGTACTTC. It is translated as CASSVVPGRETQYF.

The rearrangement joins TRBV29-1 to TRBJ1-4, with D possibly being TRBD1 (5 bases). Germline CDR1 SQVTM, CDR2 ANQGSEA. This CDR3 has 14 residues. With 7 bases removed from V and 5 bases from J, the gap between germline ends came to 17 bases. The DNA for the CDR3 is TGCAGCGCCTTCGAGGTGGGGACCAATGAAAAACTGTTTTTT. As protein: CSAFEVGTNEKLFF.

The chain couples TRBV18 to TRBJ1-1; no clear D. The CDR3 extends over 12 amino acids. Germline lookup yields CDR1 KGHSH and CDR2 LQKENI. Trimming shortened V by 2 bases and J by 1 base, and 2 bases separated the two germline ends. For the CDR3, the DNA is TGTGCCAGCTCACCAGCGAACACTGAAGCTTTCTTT. Its protein is CASSPANTEAFF. The full variable domain, rest sourced from reference TRBV18 and TRBJ1-1, is NAGVMQNPRHLVRRRGQEARLRCSPMKGHSHVYWYRQLPEEGLKFMVYLQKENIIDESGMPKERFSAEFPKEGPSILRIQQVVRGDSAAYFCASSPANTEAFFGQGTRLTVV.

The chain's CDR3 is CASRIDAGSYNEQFF. CDR3 nucleotides: TGTGCCAGCAGGATTGACGCGGGGAGCTACAATGAGCAGTTCTTC. The chain couples TRBV5-4 to TRBJ2-1; TRBD2 might be the D (6 bases). Per the germline V gene, CDR1 is SGHNT and CDR2 is YYREEE (reference sequence). V lost 5 bases and J lost 3, with 15 bases in between. The CDR3 covers 15 residues.

V is TRBV7-8 and J is TRBJ2-7; 9 bases match TRBD1. CDR1 and CDR2 (germline): SGHVS, FQNEAQ. The CDR3 sequence is 13 residues long. The trim removed 1 base at V and 7 bases at J, leaving 2 bases unmatched. CDR3 nucleotide sequence: TGTGCCAGCAGCTTAGACAGGGGGCGAGAGCAGTACTTC. Its translation: CASSLDRGREQYF.

The chain recombines TRBV7-6 with TRBJ2-7; TRBD2 matches at 7 bases. CDR1 is SGHVS, CDR2 FNYEAQ, per germline. Losses at the gene ends were 1 base for V and 2 bases for J; bases not matched to a gene: 14. The CDR3 covers 18 residues. This CDR3 is CASSLGGGVAGTTYEQYF. CDR3 in DNA: TGTGCCAGCAGCTTAGGCGGCGGTGTGGCAGGGACTACCTACGAGCAGTACTTC.

The chain is built from TRBV18 and TRBJ2-1; D could derive from TRBD1 or TRBD2 (5 bases each). This CDR3 contains 12 residues. Trimming took 3 bases from V and 8 from J, leaving 8 bases between them. The V gene's germline CDR1 is KGHSH and CDR2 LQKENI. CDR3 residues: CASSPVGDEQFF. As DNA, the CDR3 is TGTGCCAGCTCACCGGTGGGGGATGAGCAGTTCTTC.

This clone showed up just a few times. The chain uses TRBV28 and TRBJ2-5; D unresolved. The CDR3 is 11 residues long. Germline CDR1 is MDHEN and CDR2 is SYDVKM. Deletions cut 3 bases from V and 4 bases from J, with 3 bases between. The CDR3 coding sequence is TGTGCCAGCAGTTTCAGAGAGACCCAGTACTTC. Its protein product is CASSFRETQYF. Full variable domain (rest looked up from reference TRBV28 and TRBJ2-5): DVKVTQSSRYLVKRTGEKVFLECVQDMDHENMFWYRQDPGLGLRLIYFSYDVKMKEKGDIPEGYSVSREKKERFSLILESASTNQTSMYLCASSFRETQYFGPGTRLLVL.

The chain has TRBV18 and TRBJ2-7, with D perhaps TRBD2 (5 bases). V lost 0 bases to trimming and J lost 0 bases, with 9 bases between them. CDR1 is KGHSH, CDR2 LQKENI, per germline. The CDR3 consists of 15 residues. DNA of the CDR3: TGTGCCAGCTCACCACCGTCCGACTACTCCTACGAGCAGTACTTC. Residues: CASSPPSDYSYEQYF.

This clone was counted between two and nine times. The chain couples TRBV7-7 to TRBJ2-1; TRBD2 matches at 11 bases. After removal of 1 base from V and 8 bases from J, the junction contained 4 bases not matched to a gene. The CDR3 extends over 15 amino acids. Germline CDR1 and CDR2: SSHAT and FNYEAQ (reference sequence). CDR3 coding DNA: TGTGCCAGCAGCTTAGACGGGACTAGCGGCGATGAGCAGTTCTTC. Protein product: CASSLDGTSGDEQFF.

Concerning this clone itself: The same CDR3 arises from other DNA sequences in this sample as well. V gene TRBV7-9 combines with J gene TRBJ2-7; D is unclear. CDR1 SEHNR and CDR2 FQNEAQ come from the germline V gene (reference sequence). The CDR3 runs to 11 residues. V lost 0 bases and J lost 7, with 4 bases in between. CDR3 loop: CASSLAGEQYF. The CDR3 bases are TGTGCCAGCAGCTTAGCAGGGGAGCAGTACTTC.

The CDR3, as DNA: TGTGCCAGCAGCCCGGGTCTCCAATATGGCTACACCTTC. Encoded protein: CASSPGLQYGYTF. The chain couples TRBV7-3 to TRBJ1-2; D is unresolved. The CDR3 contains 13 residues. CDR1 and CDR2 (germline): SGHTA, FQGTGA. V was trimmed by 5 bases and J by 5 bases, leaving 12 bases between them.

The chain combines TRBV19 with TRBJ2-7; D call uncertain. The CDR3 length is 15 residues. Looked up from germline, CDR1 is LNHDA and CDR2 is SQIVND (reference sequence). Trimming removed 6 bases from V and 3 bases from J, with 18 bases in between. CDR3 DNA sequence: TGTGCCAGTAGGCGAGCGAGAGGACCGAGCTACGAGCAGTACTTC. Protein sequence: CASRRARGPSYEQYF.

The rearrangement joins TRBV4-1 to TRBJ2-7, with D tentatively TRBD1 (6 bases). Germline CDR1 and CDR2: MGHRA and YSYEKL. This CDR3 spans 17 amino acids. V was pared by 0 bases and J by 0 bases, with 15 bases between. The CDR3 coding sequence is TGCGCCAGCAGCCAAGAGGGGGCAGGGCCCCCCTCCTACGAGCAGTACTTC. This encodes CASSQEGAGPPSYEQYF.

V gene TRBV11-2 combines with J gene TRBJ2-1; 10 bases match TRBD2. CDR3 size: 12 residues. J lost 10 bases, V lost 7 bases, and 4 bases had no gene match. Per germline, CDR1 SGHAT and CDR2 FQNNGV. Here the CDR3 reads CASTKLAGEQFF. The DNA for the CDR3 is TGTGCCAGCACCAAACTAGCGGGAGAGCAGTTCTTC.

J is TRBJ2-7 and V is TRBV7-2, with D possibly being TRBD2 (5 bases). V lost 5 bases, J lost 0 bases, and 11 bases lay in between. Germline CDR1 SGHTA, CDR2 FQGNSA. The CDR3 runs 14 residues. The CDR3 loop reads CASSGGRDSYEQYF. As DNA, the CDR3 is TGTGCCAGCAGCGGCGGACGGGACTCCTACGAGCAGTACTTC.

The gene calls are TRBV7-9 and TRBJ2-5; D is undetermined. The CDR3 contains 14 residues. V lost 5 bases and J lost 5, with 15 bases in between. In germline, CDR1 is SEHNR, CDR2 FQNEAQ (reference sequence). In DNA, the CDR3 is TGTGCCAGCAGCCCCCGGTCAGGTTCGGAGACCCAGTACTTC. Amino acids: CASSPRSGSETQYF. The whole variable domain, filled in from reference TRBV7-9 and TRBJ2-5, reads DTGVSQNPRHKITKRGQNVTFRCDPISEHNRLYWYRQTLGQGPEFLTYFQNEAQLEKSRLLSDRFSAERPKGSFSTLEIQRTEQGDSAMYLCASSPRSGSETQYFGPGTRLLVL.

The CDR3 region is CATMDRGDTQYF. Here the CDR3 DNA reads TGTGCCACGATGGACAGGGGAGATACGCAGTATTTT. The rearrangement links TRBV10-3 to TRBJ2-3; 9 positions agree with TRBD1. Germline loops: CDR1 ENHRY, CDR2 SYGVKD. The CDR3 covers 12 residues. V lost 10 bases, J lost 5 bases, and 4 bases stayed unmatched.